Below, one T cell receptor (beta chain) is given with its context. The source of the sample is a study of blood T cell repertoires in COVID-19. Study in general: COVID-19 samples collected from the United States, Italy and Spain covered acute and convalescent phases. T cells, B-cell-depleted T cells, or PBMCs provided the cDNA or gDNA that served as material.

CDR3 length: 15 amino acids. V lost 0 bases, J lost 7 bases, and 16 bases lay in between. Germline CDR1 and CDR2: SGHTS and YDEGEE. Per the study methods: It was from reference gene primer amplification that nucleated cell counts were estimated. TCRdb's table, derived via immunoSEQ multiplex PCR, lists solely in-frame clones and lacks some. V, J and clone size are taken as reported in that table, and D and trimming were inferred from the DNA itself. The data hold a few hundred thousand clones, with roughly 87% observed a single time. Sequences were obtained from peripheral blood. This chain connects TRBV5-8 to TRBJ1-1, with D possibly being TRBD1 (6 bases). The source of this sequence is a man aged 18 to 29 with active or convalescent COVID-19. As DNA, the CDR3 is TGTGCCAGCAGCTTGGGGGACACTCGTGGTGGTGAAGCTTTCTTT. Protein product: CASSLGDTRGGEAFF.